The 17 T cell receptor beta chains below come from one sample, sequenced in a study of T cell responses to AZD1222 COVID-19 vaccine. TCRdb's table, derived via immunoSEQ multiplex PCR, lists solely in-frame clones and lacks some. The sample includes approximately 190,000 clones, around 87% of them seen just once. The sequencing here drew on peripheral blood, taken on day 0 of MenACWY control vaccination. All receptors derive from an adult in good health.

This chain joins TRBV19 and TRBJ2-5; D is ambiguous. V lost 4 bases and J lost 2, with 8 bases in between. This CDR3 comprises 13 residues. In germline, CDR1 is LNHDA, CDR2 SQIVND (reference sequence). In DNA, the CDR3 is TGTGCCAGTAGTACGAGCATACAAGAGACCCAGTACTTC. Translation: CASSTSIQETQYF.

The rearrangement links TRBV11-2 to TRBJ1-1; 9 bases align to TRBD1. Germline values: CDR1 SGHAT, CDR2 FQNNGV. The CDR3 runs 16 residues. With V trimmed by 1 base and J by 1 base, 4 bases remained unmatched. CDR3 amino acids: CASSLGTGGENTEAFF. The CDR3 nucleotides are TGTGCCAGCAGCTTAGGTACAGGGGGCGAGAACACTGAAGCTTTCTTT.

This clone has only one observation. The CDR3 loop is CASSITVHEQYF. The CDR3 coding sequence is TGTGCCAGCAGCATTACCGTCCACGAGCAGTACTTC. The chain combines TRBV28 with TRBJ2-7; D is unresolved. The germline V gene has CDR1 MDHEN and CDR2 SYDVKM. The ends were cut back, 6 bases at V and 5 bases at J, with 11 bases in the middle. The CDR3 loop spans 12 amino acids.

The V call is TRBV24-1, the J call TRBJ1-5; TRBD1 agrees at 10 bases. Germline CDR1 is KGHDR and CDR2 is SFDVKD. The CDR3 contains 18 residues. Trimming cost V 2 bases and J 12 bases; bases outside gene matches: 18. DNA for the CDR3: TGTGCCACCAGTGATTCCTCTAGGGACAGGGGCCGCCTGTCTTACCAGCATTTT. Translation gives CATSDSSRDRGRLSYQHF.

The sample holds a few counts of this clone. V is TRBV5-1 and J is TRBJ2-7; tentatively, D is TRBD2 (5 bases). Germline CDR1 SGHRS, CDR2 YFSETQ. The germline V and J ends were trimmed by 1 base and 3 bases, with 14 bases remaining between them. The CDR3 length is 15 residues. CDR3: CASSLSDGEFYEQYF. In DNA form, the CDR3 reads TGCGCCAGCAGCTTGTCGGACGGGGAATTCTACGAGCAGTACTTC.

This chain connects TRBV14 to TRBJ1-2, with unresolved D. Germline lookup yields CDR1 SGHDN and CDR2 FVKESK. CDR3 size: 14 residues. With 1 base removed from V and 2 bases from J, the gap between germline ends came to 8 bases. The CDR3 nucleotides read TGTGCCAGCAGCCAAGCTCCGGCAAACTATGGCTACACCTTC. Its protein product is CASSQAPANYGYTF.

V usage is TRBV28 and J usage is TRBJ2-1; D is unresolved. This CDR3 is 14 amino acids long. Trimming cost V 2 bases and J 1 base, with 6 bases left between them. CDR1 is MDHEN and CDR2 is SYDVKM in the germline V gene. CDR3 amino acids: CASSLVGSYNEQFF. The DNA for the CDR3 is TGTGCCAGCAGTTTAGTCGGGTCCTACAATGAGCAGTTCTTC.

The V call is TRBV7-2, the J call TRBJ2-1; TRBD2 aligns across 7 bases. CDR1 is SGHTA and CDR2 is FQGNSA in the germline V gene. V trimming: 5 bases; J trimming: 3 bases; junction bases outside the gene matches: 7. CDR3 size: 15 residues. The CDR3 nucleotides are TGTGCCAGCAGCCTTACGCTAGCGGACTACAATGAGCAGTTCTTC. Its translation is CASSLTLADYNEQFF.

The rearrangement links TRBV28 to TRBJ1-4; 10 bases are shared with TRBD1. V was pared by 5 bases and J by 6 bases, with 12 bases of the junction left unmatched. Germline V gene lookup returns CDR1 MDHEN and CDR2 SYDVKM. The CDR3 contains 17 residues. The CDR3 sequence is CASSPEGQGRWDEKLFF. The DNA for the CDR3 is TGTGCCAGCAGTCCTGAGGGACAGGGGAGATGGGATGAAAAACTGTTTTTT.

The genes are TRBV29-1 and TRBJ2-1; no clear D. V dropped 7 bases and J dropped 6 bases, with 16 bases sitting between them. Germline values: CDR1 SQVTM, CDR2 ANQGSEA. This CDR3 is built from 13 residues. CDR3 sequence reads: CSAPVPYPNEQFF. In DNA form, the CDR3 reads TGCAGCGCCCCAGTCCCGTACCCCAATGAGCAGTTCTTC.

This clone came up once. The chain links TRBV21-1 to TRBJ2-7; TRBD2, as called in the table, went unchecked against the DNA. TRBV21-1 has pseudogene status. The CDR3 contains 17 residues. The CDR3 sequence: CASSKEGDRPTSYEQYF. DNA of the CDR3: TGTGCCAGCAGCAAAGAGGGAGACCGTCCCACATCTTACGAGCAGTACTTC.

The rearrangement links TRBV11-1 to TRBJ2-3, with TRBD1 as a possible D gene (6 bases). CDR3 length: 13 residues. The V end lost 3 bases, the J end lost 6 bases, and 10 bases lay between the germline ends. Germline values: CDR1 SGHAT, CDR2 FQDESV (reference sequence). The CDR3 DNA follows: TGTGCCAGCAGCTTGGACAGCCCGGATACGCAGTATTTT. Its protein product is CASSLDSPDTQYF.

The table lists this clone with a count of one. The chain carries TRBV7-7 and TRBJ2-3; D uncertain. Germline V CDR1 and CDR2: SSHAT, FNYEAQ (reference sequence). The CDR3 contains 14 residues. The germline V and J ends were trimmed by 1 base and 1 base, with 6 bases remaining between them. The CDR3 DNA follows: TGTGCCAGCAGCTTAGGTCTGGGCACAGATACGCAGTATTTT. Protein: CASSLGLGTDTQYF.

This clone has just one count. The CDR3 here is CASRSDSGRGYTF. Here the CDR3 DNA reads TGCGCCAGCAGGAGCGACAGTGGGAGGGGCTACACCTTC. The chain links TRBV5-1 to TRBJ1-2; weak D call: TRBD1 (5 bases). V was clipped by 5 bases and J by 8 bases, with 16 bases between them. Germline V CDR1 and CDR2: SGHRS, YFSETQ. The CDR3 is 13 amino acids. Filled out from reference TRBV5-1 and TRBJ1-2, the complete variable domain reads KAGVTQTPRYLIKTRGQQVTLSCSPISGHRSVSWYQQTPGQGLQFLFEYFSETQRNKGNFPGRFSGRQFSNSRSEMNVSTLELGDSALYLCASRSDSGRGYTFGSGTRLTVV.

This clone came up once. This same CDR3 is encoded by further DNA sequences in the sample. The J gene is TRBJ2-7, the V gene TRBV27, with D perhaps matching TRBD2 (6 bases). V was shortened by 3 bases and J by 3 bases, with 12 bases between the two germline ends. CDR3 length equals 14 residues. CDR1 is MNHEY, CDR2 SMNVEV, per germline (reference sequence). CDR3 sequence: CASSLVAGNYEQYF. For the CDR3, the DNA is TGTGCCAGCAGTTTGGTGGCGGGAAACTACGAGCAGTACTTC.

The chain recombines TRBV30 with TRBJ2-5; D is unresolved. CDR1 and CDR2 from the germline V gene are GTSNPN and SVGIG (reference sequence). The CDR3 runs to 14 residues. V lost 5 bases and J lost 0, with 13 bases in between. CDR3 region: CAWDIPSNQETQYF. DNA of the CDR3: TGTGCCTGGGACATCCCATCCAACCAAGAGACCCAGTACTTC. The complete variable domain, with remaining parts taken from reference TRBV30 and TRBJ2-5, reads SQTIHQWPATLVQPVGSPLSLECTVEGTSNPNLYWYRQAAGRGLQLLFYSVGIGQISSEVPQNLSASRPQDRQFILSSKKLLLSDSGFYLCAWDIPSNQETQYFGPGTRLLVL.

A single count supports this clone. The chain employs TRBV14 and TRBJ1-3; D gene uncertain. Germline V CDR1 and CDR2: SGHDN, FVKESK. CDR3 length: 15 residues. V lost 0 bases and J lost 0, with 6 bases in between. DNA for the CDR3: TGTGCCAGCAGCCAAGAGATTCTCTCTGGAAACACCATATATTTT. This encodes CASSQEILSGNTIYF.